The 25 T cell receptor beta chains below were found in one sample sequenced in a study of blood T cell repertoires in COVID-19. Clones were read by immunoSEQ multiplex PCR, and TCRdb kept only the in-frame ones, dropping some. The table has approximately 250,000 clones, 80% to 90% seen once. Input material: peripheral blood. The receptors here all came from a man aged 25 to 40 who had recovered from COVID-19.

This rearrangement joins TRBV28 to TRBJ1-2; possible D gene TRBD1, 5 bases. The CDR3 totals 14 residues. The germline gives CDR1 MDHEN, CDR2 SYDVKM. V lost 9 bases and J lost 4, with 18 bases in between. CDR3 DNA: TGTGCCAGTATCTTAAAATCAGGGCTCTATGGCTACACCTTC. It encodes CASILKSGLYGYTF.

The rearrangement links TRBV29-1 to TRBJ1-4; 9 nucleotides match TRBD1. There are 13 residues in the CDR3. V shed 7 bases, J shed 7 bases, and the junction held 7 bases outside the gene matches. CDR1 SQVTM and CDR2 ANQGSEA come from the germline V gene. The CDR3, as DNA: TGCAGCGGTACCGGGACAGGGAGTGAAAAACTGTTTTTT. It yields the protein CSGTGTGSEKLFF.

The chain uses TRBV7-8 and TRBJ1-1; D remains ambiguous. The CDR3 spans 12 residues. The V gene lost 5 bases and the J gene lost 6 bases, with 10 bases spanning the gap. CDR1 and CDR2 (germline): SGHVS, FQNEAQ. CDR3 amino acids: CASSGERPEAFF. The CDR3 nucleotides are TGTGCCAGCAGCGGAGAGAGGCCTGAAGCTTTCTTT.

The genes are TRBV30 and TRBJ1-2, with D maybe TRBD1 (5 bases). From germline, CDR1 is GTSNPN and CDR2 SVGIG (reference sequence). CDR3 length: 14 amino acids. V gave up 3 bases and J gave up 4 bases, with 15 bases separating them. CDR3 amino acids: CAWRKDTGTYGYTF. CDR3 bases: TGTGCCTGGAGGAAGGACACGGGCACCTATGGCTACACCTTC. The variable domain in full, completed from reference TRBV30 and TRBJ1-2, reads SQTIHQWPATLVQPVGSPLSLECTVEGTSNPNLYWYRQAAGRGLQLLFYSVGIGQISSEVPQNLSASRPQDRQFILSSKKLLLSDSGFYLCAWRKDTGTYGYTFGSGTRLTVV.

This rearrangement joins TRBV27 to TRBJ1-1; 7 nucleotides agree with TRBD1. Looked up from germline, CDR1 is MNHEY and CDR2 is SMNVEV (reference sequence). The CDR3 runs to 14 residues. The trim removed 4 bases at V and 1 base at J, leaving 3 bases unmatched. Here the CDR3 reads CASSYGTANTEAFF. The CDR3 coding sequence is TGTGCCAGCAGTTACGGGACAGCGAACACTGAAGCTTTCTTT.

This clone appeared a single time. The DNA of the CDR3 is TGTGCCAGCTCACCCCTACAGGGCTCATCTAGCACAGATACGCAGTATTTT. Encoded protein: CASSPLQGSSSTDTQYF. The rearrangement joins TRBV18 to TRBJ2-3, with a weak D call TRBD1 (6 bases). Germline V gene data show CDR1 as KGHSH and CDR2 as LQKENI. CDR3 length equals 17 residues. The V end was cut by 3 bases, the J end by 0 bases, with 16 bases between.

J is TRBJ2-2 and V is TRBV11-3; possibly TRBD2 for D (6 bases). The germline V gene encodes CDR1 SGHNT and CDR2 YENEEA. V was cut by 8 bases and J by 0 bases, with 10 bases left in between. The CDR3 sequence is 14 residues long. CDR3 sequence (DNA): TGTGCCAGCTGCGGGACGACGAACACCGGGGAGCTGTTTTTT. Translated: CASCGTTNTGELFF.

The gene calls are TRBV7-2 and TRBJ2-2, with TRBD1 as a possible D gene (5 bases). The CDR3 runs to 15 residues. The germline gives CDR1 SGHTA, CDR2 FQGNSA. V lost 5 bases and J 6 bases, leaving 16 bases between the germline ends. The CDR3 loop reads CASSQGVGYPGELFF. In DNA, the CDR3 is TGTGCCAGCAGCCAAGGGGTAGGTTACCCCGGGGAGCTGTTTTTT.

This clone has only a few counts. The rearrangement uses TRBV11-2 and TRBJ1-2; D unresolved. V was cut by 5 bases and J by 2 bases, with 9 bases left in between. The CDR3 runs to 13 residues. Germline CDR1 reads SGHAT; CDR2 reads FQNNGV. The CDR3 reads CASSPQQNYGYTF. CDR3 nucleotides: TGTGCCAGCAGCCCCCAACAGAACTATGGCTACACCTTC.

This chain links TRBV7-9 with TRBJ2-5, with a tentative D call TRBD2 (6 bases). Germline V CDR1 and CDR2: SEHNR, FQNEAQ (reference sequence). The length of the CDR3 is 16 residues. Trimming stripped 4 bases from V and 1 base from J, with 16 bases between. The CDR3 here is CASSSPEGPLQETQYF. The CDR3 bases are TGTGCCAGCAGCTCACCGGAGGGCCCCCTCCAAGAGACCCAGTACTTC.

This chain links TRBV5-6 with TRBJ2-5; perhaps TRBD2 as D (5 bases). V was pared by 2 bases and J by 1 base, with 18 bases between. Germline V CDR1 and CDR2: SGHDT, YYEEEE. This CDR3 has 17 residues. CDR3 in DNA: TGTGCCAGCAGCTTCTACAGAGAGCGGAGACTCCAAGAGACCCAGTACTTC. It encodes CASSFYRERRLQETQYF. The whole variable domain, remainder taken from reference TRBV5-6 and TRBJ2-5, is DAGVTQSPTHLIKTRGQQVTLRCSPKSGHDTVSWYQQALGQGPQFIFQYYEEEERQRGNFPDRFSGHQFPNYSSELNVNALLLGDSALYLCASSFYRERRLQETQYFGPGTRLLVL.

V usage is TRBV5-6 and J usage is TRBJ1-4; 9 positions agree with TRBD1. This CDR3 contains 17 residues. Germline trimming cut 4 bases from V and 2 bases from J; bases unmatched to any gene: 9. Germline assignment: CDR1 SGHDT and CDR2 YYEEEE. CDR3 sequence: CASSLRQGGLTNEKLFF. CDR3 in DNA: TGTGCCAGCAGCCTACGACAGGGGGGCTTGACTAATGAAAAACTGTTTTTT.

The chain couples TRBV6-5 to TRBJ2-7; possible D gene TRBD1, 6 bases. Trimming shortened V by 8 bases and J by 2 bases, and 13 bases separated the two germline ends. CDR1 and CDR2 (germline): MNHEY, SVGAGI. The CDR3 is 13 amino acids. Written as DNA, the CDR3 is TGTGCCAGCCCACCGGACAGACCCTACGAGCAGTACTTC. Its protein is CASPPDRPYEQYF.

This clone has at least ten counts. The chain uses TRBV5-4 and TRBJ1-4; 9 bases are shared with TRBD1. The CDR3 runs to 14 residues. Germline CDR1 is SGHNT and CDR2 is YYREEE (reference sequence). The V gene end was trimmed by 4 bases and the J gene end by 15 bases; junction bases not matched to a gene: 13. As DNA, the CDR3 is TGTGCCAGCAGCCCTTTCTCTGGGACAGGGACGTTGTTTTTT. The encoded protein is CASSPFSGTGTLFF.

V is TRBV5-1 and J is TRBJ1-5; maybe TRBD1 (5 bases). CDR3 size: 14 residues. Germline V gene data show CDR1 as SGHRS and CDR2 as YFSETQ. V shed 3 bases and J shed 4 bases, with 11 bases lying between them. The chain's CDR3 is CASSYDRPNQPQHF. Here the CDR3 DNA reads TGCGCCAGCAGCTACGACAGACCTAATCAGCCCCAGCATTTT.

This chain connects TRBV29-1 to TRBJ2-3; 7 bases line up with TRBD1. The J segment lost 4 bases and the V segment lost 4 bases, leaving 5 bases of the junction unmatched. The CDR3 contains 13 residues. Germline assignment: CDR1 SQVTM and CDR2 ANQGSEA. The CDR3 sequence: CSVAVGGSDTQYF. The CDR3, as DNA: TGCAGCGTTGCTGTAGGGGGCTCAGATACGCAGTATTTT.

The V and J genes are TRBV24-1 and TRBJ2-1; tentative D call: TRBD2 (5 bases). Per the germline V gene, CDR1 is KGHDR and CDR2 is SFDVKD. This CDR3 spans 14 amino acids. V lost 9 bases and J lost 1, with 12 bases in between. As DNA, the CDR3 is TGTGCCACCGGCCCCAGCGGATCCTACAATGAGCAGTTCTTC. It specifies CATGPSGSYNEQFF.

The V and J genes are TRBV10-3 and TRBJ1-1; D not resolved. V was pared by 3 bases and J by 4 bases, with 21 bases between. CDR1 and CDR2 from the germline V gene are ENHRY and SYGVKD. The CDR3 spans 17 residues. The CDR3 is CAISDPGISPLGTEAFF. Here the CDR3 DNA reads TGTGCCATCAGTGACCCGGGGATTTCCCCACTGGGCACTGAAGCTTTCTTT.

The V gene is TRBV6-6, the J gene TRBJ2-7, with D possibly TRBD2 on 6 matching bases. The germline CDR1 and CDR2 sequences are MNHNY and SVGAGI (reference sequence). The V end was cut by 5 bases, the J end by 0 bases, with 11 bases between. This CDR3 is built from 14 residues. The CDR3, as DNA: TGTGCCAGCAGTCCCGGGACTCCCTCCTACGAGCAGTACTTC. This sequence encodes CASSPGTPSYEQYF.

This clone has more than one count but fewer than ten. The CDR3 is CASSQTGGYEQYF. The CDR3, as DNA: TGTGCCAGCAGTCAAACAGGGGGTTACGAGCAGTACTTC. The V call is TRBV6-2 or TRBV6-3, the J call TRBJ2-7, with 8 bases fitting TRBD1. Germline-derived CDR1 and CDR2 are MNHEY and SVGEGT. The CDR3 is 13 residues long. J lost 4 bases, V lost 5 bases, and 4 bases had no gene match.

This clone occurred once. The chain carries TRBV6-5 and TRBJ2-1; 8 bases line up with TRBD1. Trimming at V came to 5 bases and at J to 7 bases, leaving 4 bases not matched to a gene. The CDR3 sequence is 13 residues long. Per germline, CDR1 MNHEY and CDR2 SVGAGI. CDR3 DNA: TGTGCCAGCAGTAGGACAGGGTGGAATGAGCAGTTCTTC. Protein: CASSRTGWNEQFF.

The chain couples TRBV19 to TRBJ2-1; 9 bases are a match to TRBD1. CDR3 length equals 14 residues. Germline V gene data show CDR1 as LNHDA and CDR2 as SQIVND (reference sequence). Trimming cost V 8 bases and J 9 bases; bases outside gene matches: 11. CDR3 DNA: TGTGCCAGTGAAGACAGGGGGGGGTTGGGTGAGCAGTTCTTC. This codes for CASEDRGGLGEQFF.

The rearrangement joins TRBV25-1 to TRBJ1-3; 10 bases are shared with TRBD1. This CDR3 has 14 residues. Germline V lookup: CDR1 MGHDK, CDR2 SYGVNS. J lost 2 bases, V lost 7 bases, and 2 bases had no gene match. Written as DNA, the CDR3 is TGTGCCAGCAAGGGACAGGGGACTGGAAACACCATATATTTT. It codes for CASKGQGTGNTIYF. Looking up the rest from reference TRBV25-1 and TRBJ1-3 gives the full variable domain: EADIYQTPRYLVIGTGKKITLECSQTMGHDKMYWYQQDPGMELHLIHYSYGVNSTEKGDLSSESTVSRIRTEHFPLTLESARPSHTSQYLCASKGQGTGNTIYFGEGSWLTVV.

V is TRBV18 and J is TRBJ2-5, with TRBD2 matching over 10 bases. Per the germline V gene, CDR1 is KGHSH and CDR2 is LQKENI. J lost 3 bases, V lost 2 bases, and 6 bases had no gene match. This CDR3 contains 16 residues. DNA of the CDR3: TGTGCCAGCTCACCATCGCAGCGGGGGGGAAAAGAGACCCAGTACTTC. Amino acid sequence: CASSPSQRGGKETQYF.

The chain combines TRBV4-3 with TRBJ1-4; possibly TRBD1 for D (6 bases). Germline loops: CDR1 LGHNA, CDR2 YSLEER. V lost 4 bases to trimming and J lost 5 bases, with 11 bases between them. The CDR3 consists of 14 residues. The DNA of the CDR3 is TGCGCCAGCAGCCGAACAGGGACCAATGAAAAACTGTTTTTT. It encodes CASSRTGTNEKLFF.